Below are 6 T cell receptor beta chains sequenced from a single sample in a study of blood T cell repertoires in COVID-19. Some clones are missing from TCRdb's copy, which holds only in-frame ones; the method was immunoSEQ multiplex PCR. The sample consists of about half a million clones, 70% to 90% of them appearing once. Sequenced input: peripheral blood. Source of these receptors: a human donor in a cohort sampled during active COVID-19.

The chain carries TRBV30 and TRBJ1-1, with no clear D. The CDR3 is 13 residues long. Germline CDR1 is GTSNPN and CDR2 is SVGIG (reference sequence). The V gene lost 0 bases and the J gene lost 2 bases, with 7 bases spanning the gap. In nucleotides, the CDR3 is TGTGCCTGGAGTGTTGGGCCTAACACTGAAGCTTTCTTT. This gives the protein CAWSVGPNTEAFF.

This chain connects TRBV10-3 to TRBJ1-2; TRBD1 agrees at 7 bases. Germline-derived CDR1 and CDR2 are ENHRY and SYGVKD. The V gene end was trimmed by 6 bases and the J gene end by 4 bases; junction bases not matched to a gene: 8. The CDR3 loop spans 14 amino acids. For the CDR3, the DNA is TGTGCCATCAGCTGGACAGGCCAGGGCTATGGCTACACCTTC. This translates into CAISWTGQGYGYTF.

V gene TRBV4-2 combines with J gene TRBJ2-3; D perhaps matches TRBD2 (5 bases). Germline V gene lookup returns CDR1 LGHNA and CDR2 YNFKEQ. The CDR3 runs 16 residues. Trimming shortened V by 4 bases and J by 2 bases, and 16 bases separated the two germline ends. The CDR3, as DNA: TGTGCCAGCAGCCCCGGGGAGTCAGCCGCCACAGATACGCAGTATTTT. Amino acid sequence: CASSPGESAATDTQYF.

The chain joins TRBV6-5 to TRBJ2-7, with 11 bases lining up with TRBD2. The CDR3 is made up of 14 amino acids. Germline CDR1 reads MNHEY; CDR2 reads SVGAGI. The junction had 6 bases not matched to a gene; V was cut back by 5 bases and J by 6 bases. CDR3 sequence reads: CASSLLAGVVEQYF. In DNA, the CDR3 is TGTGCCAGCAGTCTACTAGCGGGAGTTGTCGAGCAGTACTTC.

This clone has more than one count but fewer than ten. The chain has TRBV6-5 and TRBJ1-1; 9 nucleotides match TRBD1. Germline assignment: CDR1 MNHEY and CDR2 SVGAGI. The CDR3 spans 14 residues. V dropped 2 bases and J dropped 6; count of bases not matched to a gene: 4. The CDR3 spells CASSYLGQGSEAFF. CDR3 DNA: TGTGCCAGCAGTTACCTCGGACAGGGGTCTGAAGCTTTCTTT.

The gene calls are TRBV18 and TRBJ1-3; 7 bases match TRBD1. V trimming: 2 bases; J trimming: 5 bases; junction bases outside the gene matches: 12. The CDR3 has 17 residues. Germline V CDR1 and CDR2: KGHSH, LQKENI. Written as DNA, the CDR3 is TGTGCCAGCTCACCATTCCCGGGACAGAGTATTCGAAACACCATATATTTT. Residues: CASSPFPGQSIRNTIYF.